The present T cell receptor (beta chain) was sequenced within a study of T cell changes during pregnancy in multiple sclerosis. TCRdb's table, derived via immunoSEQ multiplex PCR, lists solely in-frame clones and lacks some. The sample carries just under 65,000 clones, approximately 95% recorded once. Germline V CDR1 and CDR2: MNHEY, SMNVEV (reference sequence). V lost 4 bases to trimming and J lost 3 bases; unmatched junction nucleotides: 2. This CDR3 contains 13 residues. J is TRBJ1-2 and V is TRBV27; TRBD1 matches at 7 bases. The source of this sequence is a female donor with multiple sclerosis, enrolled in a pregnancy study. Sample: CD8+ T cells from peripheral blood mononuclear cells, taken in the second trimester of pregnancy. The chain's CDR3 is CASSSGQYYGYTF. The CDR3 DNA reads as TGTGCCAGCAGTTCGGGACAGTACTATGGCTACACCTTC.